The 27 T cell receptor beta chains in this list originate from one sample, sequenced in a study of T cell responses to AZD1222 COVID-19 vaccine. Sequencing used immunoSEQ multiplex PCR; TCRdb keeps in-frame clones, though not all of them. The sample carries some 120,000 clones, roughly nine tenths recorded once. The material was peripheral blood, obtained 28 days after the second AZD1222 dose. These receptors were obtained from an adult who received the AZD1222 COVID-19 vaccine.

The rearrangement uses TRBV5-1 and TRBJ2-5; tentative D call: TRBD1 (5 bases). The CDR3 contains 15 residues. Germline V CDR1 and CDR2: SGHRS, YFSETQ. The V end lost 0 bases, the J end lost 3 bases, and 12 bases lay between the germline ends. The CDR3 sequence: CASSLVVGAEETQYF. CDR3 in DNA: TGCGCCAGCAGCTTGGTAGTAGGGGCTGAAGAGACCCAGTACTTC.

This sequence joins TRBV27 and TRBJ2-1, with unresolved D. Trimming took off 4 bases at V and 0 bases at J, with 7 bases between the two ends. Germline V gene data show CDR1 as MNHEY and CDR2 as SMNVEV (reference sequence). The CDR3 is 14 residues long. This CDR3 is CASSSTLSYNEQFF. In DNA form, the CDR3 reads TGTGCCAGCAGTTCCACTCTCTCCTACAATGAGCAGTTCTTC.

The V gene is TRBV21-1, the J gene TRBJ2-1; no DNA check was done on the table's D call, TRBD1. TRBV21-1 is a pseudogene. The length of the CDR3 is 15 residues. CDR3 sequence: CASSNLAGGLVEQFF. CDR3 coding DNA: TGTGCCAGCAGCAATTTAGCAGGGGGCTTAGTTGAGCAGTTCTTC.

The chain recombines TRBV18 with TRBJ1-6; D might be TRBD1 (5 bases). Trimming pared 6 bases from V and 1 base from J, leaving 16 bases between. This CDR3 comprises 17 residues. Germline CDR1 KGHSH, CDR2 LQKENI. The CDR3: CASSPVGKGSYNSPLHF. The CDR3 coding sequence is TGTGCCAGCTCCCCCGTTGGAAAGGGGTCCTATAATTCACCCCTCCACTTT.

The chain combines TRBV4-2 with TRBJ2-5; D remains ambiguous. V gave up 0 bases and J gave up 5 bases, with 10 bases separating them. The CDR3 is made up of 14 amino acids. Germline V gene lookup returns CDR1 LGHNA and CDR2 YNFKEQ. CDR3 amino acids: CASSQDLVAETQYF. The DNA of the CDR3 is TGTGCCAGCAGCCAAGATTTAGTCGCGGAGACCCAGTACTTC.

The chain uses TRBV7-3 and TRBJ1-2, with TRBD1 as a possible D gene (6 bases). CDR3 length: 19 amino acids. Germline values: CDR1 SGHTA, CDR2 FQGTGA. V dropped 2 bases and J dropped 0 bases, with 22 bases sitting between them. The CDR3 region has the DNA TGTGCCAGCAGCTTATTTCGGGCGGACAGCTTGCTCTCTAACTATGGCTACACCTTC. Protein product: CASSLFRADSLLSNYGYTF.

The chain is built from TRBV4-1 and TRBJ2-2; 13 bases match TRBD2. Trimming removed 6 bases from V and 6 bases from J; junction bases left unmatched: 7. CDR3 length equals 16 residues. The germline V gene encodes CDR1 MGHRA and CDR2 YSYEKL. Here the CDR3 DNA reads TGCGCCAGCAGATCAAGGACTAGCGGGAGCGCCGGGGAGCTGTTTTTT. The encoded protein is CASRSRTSGSAGELFF.

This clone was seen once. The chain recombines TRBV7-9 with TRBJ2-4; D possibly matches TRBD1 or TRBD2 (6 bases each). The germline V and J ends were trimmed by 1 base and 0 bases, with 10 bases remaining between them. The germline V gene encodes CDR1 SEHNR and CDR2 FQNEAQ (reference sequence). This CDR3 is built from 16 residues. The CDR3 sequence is CASSLGGGLAKNIQYF. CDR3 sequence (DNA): TGTGCCAGCAGCTTAGGAGGGGGGCTAGCCAAAAACATTCAGTACTTC.

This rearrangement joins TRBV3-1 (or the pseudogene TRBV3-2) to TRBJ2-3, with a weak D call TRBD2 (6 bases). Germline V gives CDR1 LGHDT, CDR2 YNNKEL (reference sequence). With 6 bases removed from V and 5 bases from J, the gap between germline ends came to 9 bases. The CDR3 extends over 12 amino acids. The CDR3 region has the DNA TGTGCCAGCAGAGCAGCGGGAGATACGCAGTATTTT. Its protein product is CASRAAGDTQYF.

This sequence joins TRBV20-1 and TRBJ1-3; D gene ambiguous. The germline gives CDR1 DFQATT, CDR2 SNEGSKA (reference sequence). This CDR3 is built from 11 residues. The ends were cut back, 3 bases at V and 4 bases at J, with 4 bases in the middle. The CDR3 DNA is TGCAGTGCTAGGTCGGGAAACACCATATATTTT. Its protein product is CSARSGNTIYF.

The CDR3 protein is CASSVNGITGELFF. The CDR3 DNA sequence: TGTGCCAGCAGCGTAAACGGGATCACCGGGGAGCTGTTTTTT. This sequence joins TRBV9 and TRBJ2-2; D is perhaps TRBD2 (5 bases). Germline lookup yields CDR1 SGDLS and CDR2 YYNGEE. Deletions cut 1 base from V and 4 bases from J, with 8 bases between. The CDR3 is made up of 14 amino acids.

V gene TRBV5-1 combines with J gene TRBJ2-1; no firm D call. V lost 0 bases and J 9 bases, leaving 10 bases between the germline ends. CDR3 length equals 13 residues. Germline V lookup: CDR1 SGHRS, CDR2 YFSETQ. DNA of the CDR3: TGCGCCAGCAGCTTGGCCAATGATGGTGAGCAGTTCTTC. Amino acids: CASSLANDGEQFF.

Written as DNA, the CDR3 is TGTGCCAGCAGCCTAGGAGGAGCAGGGGCCTATGGCTACACCTTC. Translating it yields CASSLGGAGAYGYTF. V is TRBV9 and J is TRBJ1-2; a weak D match, TRBD1 (6 bases). This CDR3 has 15 amino acids. Looked up from germline, CDR1 is SGDLS and CDR2 is YYNGEE. The V gene lost 4 bases and the J gene lost 4 bases, with 17 bases spanning the gap.

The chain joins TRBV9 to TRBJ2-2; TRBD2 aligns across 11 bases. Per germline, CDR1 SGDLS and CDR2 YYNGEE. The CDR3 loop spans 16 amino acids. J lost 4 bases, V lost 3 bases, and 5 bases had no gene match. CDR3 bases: TGTGCCAGCAGCGGATTAGCGGGAGGGGGCACCGGGGAGCTGTTTTTT. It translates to CASSGLAGGGTGELFF. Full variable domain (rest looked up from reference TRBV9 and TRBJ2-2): DSGVTQTPKHLITATGQRVTLRCSPRSGDLSVYWYQQSLDQGLQFLIQYYNGEERAKGNILERFSAQQFPDLHSELNLSSLELGDSALYFCASSGLAGGGTGELFFGEGSRLTVL.

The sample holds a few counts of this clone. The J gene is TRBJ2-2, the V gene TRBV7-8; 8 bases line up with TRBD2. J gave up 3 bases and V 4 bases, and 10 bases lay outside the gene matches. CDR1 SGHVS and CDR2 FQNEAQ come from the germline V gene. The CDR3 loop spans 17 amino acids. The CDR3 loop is CASSWGPVREDTGELFF. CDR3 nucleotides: TGTGCCAGCAGCTGGGGGCCGGTGCGGGAGGACACCGGGGAGCTGTTTTTT.

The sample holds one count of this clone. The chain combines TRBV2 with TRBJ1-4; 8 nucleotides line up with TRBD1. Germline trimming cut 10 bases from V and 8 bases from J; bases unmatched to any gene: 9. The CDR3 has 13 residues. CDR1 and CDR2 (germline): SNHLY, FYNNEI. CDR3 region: CANLGQGGEKLFF. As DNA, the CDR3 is TGTGCCAACCTAGGACAGGGAGGGGAAAAACTGTTTTTT.

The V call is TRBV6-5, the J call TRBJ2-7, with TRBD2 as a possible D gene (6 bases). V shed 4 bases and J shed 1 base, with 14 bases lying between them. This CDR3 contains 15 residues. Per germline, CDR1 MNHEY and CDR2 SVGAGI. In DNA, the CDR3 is TGTGCCAGCAGTTTGGGCGGGACGATTTCCTACGAGCAGTACTTC. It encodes CASSLGGTISYEQYF.

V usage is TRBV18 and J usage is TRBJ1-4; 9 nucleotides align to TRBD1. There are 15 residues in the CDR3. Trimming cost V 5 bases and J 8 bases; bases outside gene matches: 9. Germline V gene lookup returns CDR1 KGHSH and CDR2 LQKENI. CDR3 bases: TGTGCCAGCTCATCGCTAGGGACAGGGACGGAAAAACTGTTTTTT. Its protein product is CASSSLGTGTEKLFF.

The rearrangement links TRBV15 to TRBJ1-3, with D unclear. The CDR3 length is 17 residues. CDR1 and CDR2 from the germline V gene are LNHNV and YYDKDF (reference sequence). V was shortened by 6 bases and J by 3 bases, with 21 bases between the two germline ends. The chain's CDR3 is CATSPKLDPGVGNTIYF. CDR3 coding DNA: TGTGCCACCAGTCCCAAACTTGACCCAGGCGTTGGAAACACCATATATTTT.

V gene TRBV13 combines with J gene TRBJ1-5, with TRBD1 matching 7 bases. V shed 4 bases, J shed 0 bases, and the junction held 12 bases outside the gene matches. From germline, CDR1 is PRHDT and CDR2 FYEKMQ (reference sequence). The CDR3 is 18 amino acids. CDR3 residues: CASSSNQGEGFSNQPQHF. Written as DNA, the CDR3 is TGTGCCAGCAGCTCCAACCAGGGGGAGGGATTTAGCAATCAGCCCCAGCATTTT.

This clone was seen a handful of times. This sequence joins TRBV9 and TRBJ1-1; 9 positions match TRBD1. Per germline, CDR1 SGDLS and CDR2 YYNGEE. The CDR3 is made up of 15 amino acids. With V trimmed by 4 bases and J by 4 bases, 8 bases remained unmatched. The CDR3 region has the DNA TGTGCCAGCAGCCCCGACCCGACAGGGGGCACTGAAGCTTTCTTT. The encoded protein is CASSPDPTGGTEAFF.

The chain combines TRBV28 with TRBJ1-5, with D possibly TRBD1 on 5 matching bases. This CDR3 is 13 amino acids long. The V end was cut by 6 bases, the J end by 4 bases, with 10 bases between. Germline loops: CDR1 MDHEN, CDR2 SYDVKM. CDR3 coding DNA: TGTGCCAGCAGCGGCAGGGTGAATCAGCCCCAGCATTTT. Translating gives CASSGRVNQPQHF.

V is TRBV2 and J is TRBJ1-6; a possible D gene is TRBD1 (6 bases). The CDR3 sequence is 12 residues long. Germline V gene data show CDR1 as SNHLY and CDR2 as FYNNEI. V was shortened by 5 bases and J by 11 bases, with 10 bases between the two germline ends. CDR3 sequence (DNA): TGTGCCAGCAGTCGGACAGAGCCACCCCTCCACTTT. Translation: CASSRTEPPLHF.

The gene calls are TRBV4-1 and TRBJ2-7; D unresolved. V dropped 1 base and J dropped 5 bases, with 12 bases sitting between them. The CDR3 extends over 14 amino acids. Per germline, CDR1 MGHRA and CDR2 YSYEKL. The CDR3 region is CASSQVGITNEQYF. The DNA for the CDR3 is TGCGCCAGCAGCCAAGTGGGTATAACCAACGAGCAGTACTTC.

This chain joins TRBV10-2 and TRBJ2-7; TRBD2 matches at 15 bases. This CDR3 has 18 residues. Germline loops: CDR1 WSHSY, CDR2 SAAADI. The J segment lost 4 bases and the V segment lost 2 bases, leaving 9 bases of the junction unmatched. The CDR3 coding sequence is TGCGCCAGCAGTGAGGCGGGACTAGCGGGAGGCTGGGGGTACGAGCAGTACTTC. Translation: CASSEAGLAGGWGYEQYF.

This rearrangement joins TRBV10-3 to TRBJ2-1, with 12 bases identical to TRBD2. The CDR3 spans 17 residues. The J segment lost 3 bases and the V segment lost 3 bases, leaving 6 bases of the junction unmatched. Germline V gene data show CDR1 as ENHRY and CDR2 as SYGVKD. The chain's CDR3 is CAISDRTSGNIYNEQFF. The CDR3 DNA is TGTGCCATCAGTGACCGGACTAGCGGGAATATCTACAATGAGCAGTTCTTC.

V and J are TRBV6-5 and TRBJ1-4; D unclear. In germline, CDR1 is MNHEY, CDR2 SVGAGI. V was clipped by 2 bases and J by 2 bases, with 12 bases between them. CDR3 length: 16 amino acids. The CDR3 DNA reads TGTGCCAGCAGTTACAGGCCGAGGACCACTAATGAAAAACTGTTTTTT. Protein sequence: CASSYRPRTTNEKLFF.